The 12 T cell receptor beta chains given below trace back to one sample, sequenced in a study of PD-1 blockade in classical Hodgkin lymphoma. Sequencing used immunoSEQ multiplex PCR; TCRdb keeps in-frame clones, though not all of them. This table holds roughly 61,000 clones, around 87% found once. Relapses following autologous stem cell transplantation were seen in all patients, with brentuximab vedotin exposure varying. The material was peripheral blood mononuclear cells (PBMCs), obtained at baseline. These receptor sequences come from a human donor with classical Hodgkin lymphoma.

The DNA of the CDR3 is TGCGCCAGCAGCTTGAAGGGACAGATTAATGAAAAACTGTTTTTT. Its protein product is CASSLKGQINEKLFF. V is TRBV5-1 and J is TRBJ1-4; TRBD1 matches 7 bases. V lost 1 base, J lost 4 bases, and 4 bases stayed unmatched. Germline lookup yields CDR1 SGHRS and CDR2 YFSETQ. CDR3 length equals 15 residues.

This rearrangement joins TRBV5-6 to TRBJ2-7; weak D call: TRBD2 (5 bases). V lost 4 bases and J lost 7, with 9 bases in between. The CDR3 runs to 11 residues. CDR1 SGHDT and CDR2 YYEEEE come from the germline V gene. Here the CDR3 DNA reads TGTGCCAGCAGCCTAGGCGGGGAGCAGTACTTC. This encodes CASSLGGEQYF.

The chain uses TRBV7-9 and TRBJ2-7; TRBD1 matches at 7 bases. CDR3 length: 13 amino acids. Trimming at V came to 5 bases and at J to 2 bases, leaving 3 bases not matched to a gene. Germline CDR1 and CDR2: SEHNR and FQNEAQ (reference sequence). The CDR3 spells CASSQGVTYEQYF. In DNA, the CDR3 is TGTGCCAGCAGCCAGGGGGTCACCTACGAGCAGTACTTC.

This clone has a single count. This rearrangement joins TRBV19 to TRBJ2-7; 7 bases line up with TRBD1. The germline V gene has CDR1 LNHDA and CDR2 SQIVND (reference sequence). The CDR3 contains 12 residues. The junction had 3 bases not matched to a gene; V was cut back by 8 bases and J by 2 bases. The CDR3 region is CASSQGTYEQYF. Here the CDR3 DNA reads TGTGCCAGTTCACAGGGGACCTACGAGCAGTACTTC.

The rearrangement joins TRBV19 to TRBJ1-3; D unresolved. The length of the CDR3 is 15 residues. The V end was cut by 9 bases, the J end by 0 bases, with 15 bases between. Germline CDR1 is LNHDA and CDR2 is SQIVND (reference sequence). For the CDR3, the DNA is TGTGCCAGCTCAGGTCAGGCGGACTCTGGAAACACCATATATTTT. This gives the protein CASSGQADSGNTIYF. The variable domain in full, with the rest retrieved from reference TRBV19 and TRBJ1-3, is DGGITQSPKYLFRKEGQNVTLSCEQNLNHDAMYWYRQDPGQGLRLIYYSQIVNDFQKGDIAEGYSVSREKKESFPLTVTSAQKNPTAFYLCASSGQADSGNTIYFGEGSWLTVV.

This clone was picked up one time. The chain couples TRBV4-1 to TRBJ2-2, with 12 nucleotides matching TRBD2. J lost 4 bases, V lost 1 base, and 7 bases had no gene match. CDR3 length: 18 amino acids. Germline CDR1 MGHRA, CDR2 YSYEKL. The CDR3 bases are TGCGCCAGCAGCCAAGCCCCACTAGCGGGGGGAAGCACCGGGGAGCTGTTTTTT. Amino acids: CASSQAPLAGGSTGELFF.

The J gene is TRBJ1-1, the V gene TRBV27; D is ambiguous. V lost 5 bases, J lost 5 bases, and 15 bases lay in between. Germline loops: CDR1 MNHEY, CDR2 SMNVEV (reference sequence). The CDR3 loop spans 14 amino acids. The CDR3 reads CASSSYTVLTEAFF. CDR3 nucleotide sequence: TGTGCCAGCAGTAGTTACACGGTTTTGACTGAAGCTTTCTTT.

The rearrangement joins TRBV6-6 to TRBJ1-6; a possible D gene is TRBD1 (6 bases). The CDR3 is 13 residues long. Germline CDR1 and CDR2: MNHNY and SVGAGI (reference sequence). V was shortened by 5 bases and J by 10 bases, with 12 bases between the two germline ends. Written as DNA, the CDR3 is TGTGCCAGCAGTCCTCCCAGGGGCTCACCCCTCCACTTT. This codes for CASSPPRGSPLHF.

The chain joins TRBV27 to TRBJ2-7; tentatively, D is TRBD1 or TRBD2 (5 bases each). The CDR3 runs to 15 residues. Trimming removed 2 bases from V and 3 bases from J, with 14 bases in between. Germline V gives CDR1 MNHEY, CDR2 SMNVEV (reference sequence). The CDR3 DNA is TGTGCCAGCAGTTTAGGGGCCGGGACGGACTACGAGCAGTACTTC. Translation: CASSLGAGTDYEQYF.

This clone was found once. This chain links TRBV19 with TRBJ2-7; D might be TRBD1 (5 bases). The CDR3 extends over 13 amino acids. V was cut by 3 bases and J by 6 bases, with 12 bases left in between. Germline CDR1 is LNHDA and CDR2 is SQIVND (reference sequence). The CDR3 is CASSIPGPSEQYF. The DNA for the CDR3 is TGTGCCAGTAGTATCCCAGGGCCGAGCGAGCAGTACTTC.

This clone was seen once. V gene TRBV14 combines with J gene TRBJ2-7, with D tentatively TRBD1 (9 bases). The CDR3 length is 16 residues. Trimming took off 6 bases at V and 9 bases at J, with 27 bases between the two ends. Per the germline V gene, CDR1 is SGHDN and CDR2 is FVKESK. CDR3 in amino acids: CASSRVGGDRASVQYF. As DNA, the CDR3 is TGTGCCAGCAGTCGCGTCGGGGGGGACAGGGCTTCTGTGCAGTACTTC.

This sequence joins TRBV19 and TRBJ1-5; D not certain. CDR1 and CDR2 (germline): LNHDA, SQIVND (reference sequence). This CDR3 is 15 amino acids long. Between the trimmed V and J ends, which lost 6 bases and 1 base, there was a span of 13 bases. The CDR3 loop is CASRWELTSNQPQHF. The DNA of the CDR3 is TGTGCCAGTAGATGGGAGCTTACGAGCAATCAGCCCCAGCATTTT.